The clone carrying this T cell receptor (beta chain) has ten or more counts. The antigen is unknown. This CDR3 comprises 14 residues. V was clipped by 6 bases and J by 4 bases, with 12 bases between them. The data stem from a study of response to subunit inactivated influenza vaccine. Findings of the study overall: T cells newly recruited by each seasonal influenza vaccination are few, the authors suggested.

TCRdb reanalysed the RT-PCR reads using MiXCR and keeps one entry per CDR3 protein. The repertoire holds around 500,000 distinct CDR3 sequences, with approximately 11% as singletons. This sequence originates from a man aged 45-65 years who received an inactivated influenza vaccine. This chain connects TRBV12-3 or TRBV12-4 to TRBJ1-4; no definite D call. The source was PBMCs from blood, collected 40 to 50 days after vaccination. The CDR3 coding sequence is TGTGCCAGCAGCGTCGGGCGGGGTAATGAAAAACTGTTTTTT. As protein: CASSVGRGNEKLFF.